This TCR beta chain comes out of a study of shared clonotypes between healthy human individuals. This CDR3 is 14 amino acids long. From germline, CDR1 is MNHNS and CDR2 SASEGT. With V trimmed by 4 bases and J by 0 bases, 2 bases remained unmatched. Sequencing used immunoSEQ multiplex PCR; TCRdb keeps in-frame clones, though not all of them. The sample consists of about 450,000 clones, around 80% of them appearing once. The TCR originated in a woman between 35 and 50 years old in good health. Some clones in this sample may be carry-over from other donors' samples. V and J are TRBV6-1 and TRBJ2-7; 8 nucleotides agree with TRBD1. The source material was PBMCs. The DNA of the CDR3 is TGTGCCAGCAGTGTGGACAGGGCCTCCTACGAGCAGTACTTC. Translated, it gives CASSVDRASYEQYF.